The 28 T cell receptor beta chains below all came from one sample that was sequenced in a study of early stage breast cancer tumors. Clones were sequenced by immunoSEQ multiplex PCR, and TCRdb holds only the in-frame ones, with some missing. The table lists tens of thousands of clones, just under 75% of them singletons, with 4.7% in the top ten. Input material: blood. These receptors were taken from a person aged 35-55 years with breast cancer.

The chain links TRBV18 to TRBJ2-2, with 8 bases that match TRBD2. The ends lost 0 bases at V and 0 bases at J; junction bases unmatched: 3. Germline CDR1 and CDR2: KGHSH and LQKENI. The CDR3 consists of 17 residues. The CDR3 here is CASSPPAGETNTGELFF. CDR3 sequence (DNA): TGTGCCAGCTCACCACCAGCGGGAGAGACGAACACCGGGGAGCTGTTTTTT.

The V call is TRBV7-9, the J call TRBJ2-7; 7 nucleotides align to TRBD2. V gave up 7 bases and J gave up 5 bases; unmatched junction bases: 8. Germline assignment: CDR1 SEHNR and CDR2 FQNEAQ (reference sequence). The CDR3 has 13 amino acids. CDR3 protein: CASKDKRDHEQYF. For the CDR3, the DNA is TGTGCCAGCAAAGATAAGCGGGACCACGAGCAGTACTTC.

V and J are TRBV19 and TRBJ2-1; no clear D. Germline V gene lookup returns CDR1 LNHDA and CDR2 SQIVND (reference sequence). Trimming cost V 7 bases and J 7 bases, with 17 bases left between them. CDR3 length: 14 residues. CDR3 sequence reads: CASNPSRVVNEQFF. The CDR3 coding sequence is TGTGCCAGTAATCCCTCAAGGGTCGTAAATGAGCAGTTCTTC.

The CDR3 DNA sequence: TGTGCCAGCTCACCACCAGGGGACACCGGGGAGCTGTTTTTT. Translation: CASSPPGDTGELFF. The chain links TRBV18 to TRBJ2-2, with a possible D match to TRBD1 (5 bases). Trimming took 0 bases from V and 3 from J, leaving 5 bases between them. There are 14 residues in the CDR3. CDR1 is KGHSH, CDR2 LQKENI, per germline. Based on the CDR3 plus reference TRBV18 and TRBJ2-2, the full variable domain is NAGVMQNPRHLVRRRGQEARLRCSPMKGHSHVYWYRQLPEEGLKFMVYLQKENIIDESGMPKERFSAEFPKEGPSILRIQQVVRGDSAAYFCASSPPGDTGELFFGEGSRLTVL.

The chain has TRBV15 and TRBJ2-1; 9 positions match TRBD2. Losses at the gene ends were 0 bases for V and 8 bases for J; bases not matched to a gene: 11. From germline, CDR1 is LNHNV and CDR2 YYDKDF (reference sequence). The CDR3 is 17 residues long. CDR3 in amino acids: CATSRESPGLALDEQFF. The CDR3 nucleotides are TGTGCCACCAGCAGAGAGAGTCCGGGACTAGCTTTAGATGAGCAGTTCTTC.

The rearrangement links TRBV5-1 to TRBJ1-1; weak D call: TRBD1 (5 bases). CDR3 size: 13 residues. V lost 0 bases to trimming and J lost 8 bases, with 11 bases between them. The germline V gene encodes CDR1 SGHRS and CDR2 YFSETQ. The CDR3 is CASSLGGQGEAFF. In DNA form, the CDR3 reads TGCGCCAGCAGCTTGGGGGGTCAGGGCGAAGCTTTCTTT.

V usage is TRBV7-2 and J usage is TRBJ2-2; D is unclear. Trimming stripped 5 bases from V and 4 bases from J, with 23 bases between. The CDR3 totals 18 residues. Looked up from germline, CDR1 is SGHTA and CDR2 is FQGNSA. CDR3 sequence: CASSELWSRSWATGELFF. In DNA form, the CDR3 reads TGTGCCAGCAGCGAACTCTGGTCCCGGAGCTGGGCCACCGGGGAGCTGTTTTTT.

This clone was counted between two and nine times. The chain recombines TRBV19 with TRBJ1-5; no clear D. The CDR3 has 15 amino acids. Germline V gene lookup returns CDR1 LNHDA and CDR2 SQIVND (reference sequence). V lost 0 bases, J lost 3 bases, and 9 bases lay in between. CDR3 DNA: TGTGCCAGTAGTATAGACGGAGTTAACAATCAGCCCCAGCATTTT. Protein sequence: CASSIDGVNNQPQHF.

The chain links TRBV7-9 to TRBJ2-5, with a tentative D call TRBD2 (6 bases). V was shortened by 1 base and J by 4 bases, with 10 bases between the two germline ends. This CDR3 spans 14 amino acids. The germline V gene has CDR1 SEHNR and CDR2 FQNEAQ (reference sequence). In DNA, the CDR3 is TGTGCCAGCAGCTTAGTGGGGGGTCGAGAGACCCAGTACTTC. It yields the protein CASSLVGGRETQYF.

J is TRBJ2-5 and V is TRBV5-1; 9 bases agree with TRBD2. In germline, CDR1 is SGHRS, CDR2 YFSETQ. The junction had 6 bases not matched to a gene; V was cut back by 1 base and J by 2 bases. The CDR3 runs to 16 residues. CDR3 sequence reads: CASSLSAGGGQETQYF. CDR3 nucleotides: TGCGCCAGCAGCTTGTCGGCGGGAGGGGGTCAAGAGACCCAGTACTTC.

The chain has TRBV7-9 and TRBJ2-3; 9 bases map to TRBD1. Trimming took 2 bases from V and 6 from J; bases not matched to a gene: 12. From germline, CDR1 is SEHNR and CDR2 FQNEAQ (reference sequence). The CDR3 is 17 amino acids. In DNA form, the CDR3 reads TGTGCCAGCAGCTTACGGTTTGGACAGGGGCGTTCGGATACGCAGTATTTT. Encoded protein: CASSLRFGQGRSDTQYF.

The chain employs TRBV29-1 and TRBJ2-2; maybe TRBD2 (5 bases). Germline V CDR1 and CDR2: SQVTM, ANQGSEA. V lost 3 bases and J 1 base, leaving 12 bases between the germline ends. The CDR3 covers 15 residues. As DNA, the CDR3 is TGCAGCGTTGAGGATGGGGAGTTGAACACCGGGGAGCTGTTTTTT. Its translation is CSVEDGELNTGELFF.

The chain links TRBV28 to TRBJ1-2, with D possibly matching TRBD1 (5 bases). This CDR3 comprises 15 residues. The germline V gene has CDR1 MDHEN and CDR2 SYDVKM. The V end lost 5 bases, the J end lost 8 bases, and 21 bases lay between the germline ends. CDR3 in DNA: TGTGCCAGCAGTCCCGTCCGGGGCAGGCCTCTAGGCTACACCTTC. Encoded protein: CASSPVRGRPLGYTF.

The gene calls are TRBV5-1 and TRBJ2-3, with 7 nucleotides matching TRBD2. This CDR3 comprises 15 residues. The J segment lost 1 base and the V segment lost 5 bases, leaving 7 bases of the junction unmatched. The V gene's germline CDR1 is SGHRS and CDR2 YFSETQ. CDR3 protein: CASRRGVDGTDTQYF. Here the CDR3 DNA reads TGCGCCAGCAGACGGGGGGTGGATGGCACAGATACGCAGTATTTT.

The CDR3 loop is CASSYGLASTGELFF. The CDR3, as DNA: TGTGCCAGCAGTTATGGACTAGCGAGCACCGGGGAGCTGTTTTTT. The chain joins TRBV6-5 to TRBJ2-2, with 9 bases matching TRBD2. This CDR3 is 15 amino acids long. J gave up 4 bases and V 3 bases, and 3 bases lay outside the gene matches. Per the germline V gene, CDR1 is MNHEY and CDR2 is SVGAGI.

CDR3 protein: CASGPGQGAGEKLFF. The CDR3 coding sequence is TGTGCCAGCGGGCCCGGACAGGGGGCAGGTGAAAAACTGTTTTTT. The genes are TRBV11-3 and TRBJ1-4; 11 bases are a match to TRBD1. CDR3 length equals 15 residues. Germline CDR1 is SGHNT and CDR2 is YENEEA. V was pared by 8 bases and J by 7 bases, with 9 bases of the junction left unmatched.

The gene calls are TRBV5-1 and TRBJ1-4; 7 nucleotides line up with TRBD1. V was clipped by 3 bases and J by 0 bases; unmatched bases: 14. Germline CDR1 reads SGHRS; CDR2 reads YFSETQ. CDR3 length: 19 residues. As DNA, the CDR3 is TGCGCCAGCAGCTCGTCGGGACAGTCATTACCTGCAACTAATGAAAAACTGTTTTTT. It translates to CASSSSGQSLPATNEKLFF.

The CDR3 spells CASSFDPANEQFF. CDR3 bases: TGTGCCAGCAGCTTCGATCCGGCCAATGAGCAGTTCTTC. The chain couples TRBV7-7 to TRBJ2-1; the D is unclear. Germline lookup yields CDR1 SSHAT and CDR2 FNYEAQ (reference sequence). The CDR3 runs to 13 residues. V gave up 3 bases and J gave up 6 bases, with 9 bases separating them. The full variable domain, its missing parts supplied by reference TRBV7-7 and TRBJ2-1, is GAGVSQSPRYKVTKRGQDVTLRCDPISSHATLYWYQQALGQGPEFLTYFNYEAQPDKSGLPSDRFSAERPEGSISTLTIQRTEQRDSAMYRCASSFDPANEQFFGPGTRLTVL.

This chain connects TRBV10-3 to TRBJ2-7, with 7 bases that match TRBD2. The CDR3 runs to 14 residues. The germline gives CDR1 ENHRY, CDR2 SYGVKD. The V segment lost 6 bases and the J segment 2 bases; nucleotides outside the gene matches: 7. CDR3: CAIRLGGNAYEQYF. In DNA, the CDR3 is TGTGCCATCAGACTGGGAGGGAATGCCTACGAGCAGTACTTC.

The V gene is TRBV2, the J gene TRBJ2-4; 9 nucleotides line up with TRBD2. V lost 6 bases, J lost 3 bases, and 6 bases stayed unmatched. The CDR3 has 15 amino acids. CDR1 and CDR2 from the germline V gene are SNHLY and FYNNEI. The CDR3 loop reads CASREREAGKNIQYF. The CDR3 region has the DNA TGTGCCAGCAGAGAGCGGGAGGCAGGCAAAAACATTCAGTACTTC.

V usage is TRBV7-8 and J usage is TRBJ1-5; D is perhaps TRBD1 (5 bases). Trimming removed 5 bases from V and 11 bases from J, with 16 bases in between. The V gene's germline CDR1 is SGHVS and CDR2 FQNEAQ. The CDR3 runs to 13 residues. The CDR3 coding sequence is TGTGCCAGCAGCGCAGGGTCTGGGGCCACCCAGCATTTT. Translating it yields CASSAGSGATQHF.

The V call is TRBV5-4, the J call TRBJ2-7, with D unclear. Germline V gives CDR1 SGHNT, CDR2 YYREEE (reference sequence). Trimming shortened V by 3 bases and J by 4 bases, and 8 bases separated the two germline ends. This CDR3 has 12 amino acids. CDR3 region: CASSSDFYEQYF. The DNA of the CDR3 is TGTGCCAGCAGCTCCGACTTTTACGAGCAGTACTTC.

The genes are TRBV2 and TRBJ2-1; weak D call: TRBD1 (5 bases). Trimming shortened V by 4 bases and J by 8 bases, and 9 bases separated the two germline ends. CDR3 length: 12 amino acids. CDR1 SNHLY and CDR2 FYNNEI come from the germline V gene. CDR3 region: CASSVAGYEQFF. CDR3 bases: TGTGCCAGCAGTGTGGCAGGGTATGAGCAGTTCTTC.

CDR3 DNA sequence: TGTGCCAGCAGCTTTAGCGGTTACACAGATACGCAGTATTTT. This encodes CASSFSGYTDTQYF. J is TRBJ2-3 and V is TRBV7-3; tentative D call: TRBD2 (6 bases). Germline V gene sequence: CDR1 SGHTA, CDR2 FQGTGA. The CDR3 is 14 residues long. V was pared by 3 bases and J by 2 bases, with 9 bases between.

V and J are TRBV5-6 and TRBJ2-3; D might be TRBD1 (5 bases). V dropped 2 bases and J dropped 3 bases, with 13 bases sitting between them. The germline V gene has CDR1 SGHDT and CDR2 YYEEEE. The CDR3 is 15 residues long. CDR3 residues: CASSFYRQTTDTQYF. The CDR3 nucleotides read TGTGCCAGCAGCTTCTACAGGCAAACGACAGATACGCAGTATTTT.

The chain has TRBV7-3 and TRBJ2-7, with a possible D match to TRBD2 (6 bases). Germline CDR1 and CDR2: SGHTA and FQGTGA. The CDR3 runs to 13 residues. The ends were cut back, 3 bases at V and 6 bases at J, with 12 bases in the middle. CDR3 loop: CASSLAGRGEQYF. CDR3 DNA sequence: TGTGCCAGCAGCTTGGCGGGAAGAGGCGAGCAGTACTTC.

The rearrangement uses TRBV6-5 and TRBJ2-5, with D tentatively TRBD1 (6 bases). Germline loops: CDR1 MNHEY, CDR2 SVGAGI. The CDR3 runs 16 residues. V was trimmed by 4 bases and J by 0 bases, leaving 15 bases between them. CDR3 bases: TGTGCCAGCAGTTCAACAGGGAATACGAACCAAGAGACCCAGTACTTC. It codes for CASSSTGNTNQETQYF.

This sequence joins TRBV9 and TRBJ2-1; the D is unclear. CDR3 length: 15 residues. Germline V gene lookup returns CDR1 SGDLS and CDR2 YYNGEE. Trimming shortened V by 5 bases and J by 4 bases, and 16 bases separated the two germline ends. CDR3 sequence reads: CASSAFYLTYNEQFF. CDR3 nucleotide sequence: TGTGCCAGCAGTGCGTTTTACCTCACGTACAATGAGCAGTTCTTC.